This T cell receptor beta chain is from a study of blood T cells in healthy people across ages. General study results and limits: Older individuals had lower TCR beta diversity per million T cells (the decline was roughly linear).

Note on this clonotype: Its specificity is not known.

The CDR3 consists of 11 residues. Germline lookup yields CDR1 DFQATT and CDR2 SNEGSKA (reference sequence). Combining a sample-barcoded 5' primer with a J-beta primer mix, a second PCR ran for about 7 to 11 cycles. TCRdb independently ran MiXCR on the 5' RACE reads; one entry per CDR3 protein. The sample yields some 800,000 distinct CDR3 sequences, 40% to 50% seen once. The sequence was collected from a man in his fifties or sixties in good health. V and J are TRBV20-1 and TRBJ2-7; possibly TRBD1 or TRBD2 for D (5 bases each). The sequenced material came from blood. CDR3 in amino acids: CRARRGDEQYF. The CDR3 DNA reads as TGCAGGGCCAGAAGAGGGGACGAGCAGTACTTC.